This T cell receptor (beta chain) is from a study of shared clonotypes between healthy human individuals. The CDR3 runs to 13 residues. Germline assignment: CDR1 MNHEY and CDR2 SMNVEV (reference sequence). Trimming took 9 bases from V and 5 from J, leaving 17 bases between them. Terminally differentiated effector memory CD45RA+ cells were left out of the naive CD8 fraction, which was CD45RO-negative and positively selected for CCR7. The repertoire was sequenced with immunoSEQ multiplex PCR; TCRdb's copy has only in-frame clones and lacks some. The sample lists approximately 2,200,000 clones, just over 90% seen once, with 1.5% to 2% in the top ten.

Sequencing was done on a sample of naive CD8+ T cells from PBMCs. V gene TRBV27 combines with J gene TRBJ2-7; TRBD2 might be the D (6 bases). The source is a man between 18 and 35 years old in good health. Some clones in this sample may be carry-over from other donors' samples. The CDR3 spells CASFGPGGHEQYF. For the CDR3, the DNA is TGTGCCAGTTTTGGACCCGGGGGACACGAGCAGTACTTC.